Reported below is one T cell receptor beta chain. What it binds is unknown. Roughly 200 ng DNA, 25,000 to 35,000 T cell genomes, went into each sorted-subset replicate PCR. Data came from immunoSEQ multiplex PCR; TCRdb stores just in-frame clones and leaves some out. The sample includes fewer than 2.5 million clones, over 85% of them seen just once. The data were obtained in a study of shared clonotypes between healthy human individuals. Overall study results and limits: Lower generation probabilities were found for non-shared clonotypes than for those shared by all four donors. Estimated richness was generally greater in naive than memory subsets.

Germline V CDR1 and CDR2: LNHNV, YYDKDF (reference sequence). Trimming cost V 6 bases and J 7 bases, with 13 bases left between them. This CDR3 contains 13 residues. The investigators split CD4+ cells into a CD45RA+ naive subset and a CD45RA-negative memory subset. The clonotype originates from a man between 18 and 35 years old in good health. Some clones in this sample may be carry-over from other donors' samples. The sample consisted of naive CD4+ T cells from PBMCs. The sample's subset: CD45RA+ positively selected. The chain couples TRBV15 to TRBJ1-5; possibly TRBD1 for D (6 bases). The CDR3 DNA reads TGTGCCACCAGGGGGGGCACGGGGCAGCCCCAGCATTTT. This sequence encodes CATRGGTGQPQHF.